The 3 T cell receptor beta chains below were found in one sample sequenced in a study of blood T cells in healthy people across ages. Together with a sample-barcoded 5' primer, a J-beta primer mix was included in a second PCR lasting roughly 6 to 12 cycles. TCRdb re-called the 5' RACE reads through MiXCR, storing one row per CDR3 protein. The sample records over 500,000 distinct CDR3 sequences, approximately 52% being singletons. The specimen sequenced was blood. The source is an elderly woman in good health.

This rearrangement joins TRBV6-6 to TRBJ2-7, with D unresolved. V was clipped by 2 bases and J by 4 bases, with 15 bases between them. The germline CDR1 and CDR2 sequences are MNHNY and SVGAGI (reference sequence). This CDR3 contains 15 residues. CDR3 sequence: CASSYGQVVGYEQYF. The CDR3 DNA reads TGTGCCAGCAGTTACGGGCAAGTGGTAGGTTACGAGCAGTACTTC.

In this sample, this clonotype turned up many times. CDR3: CASSADRLDTQYF. The CDR3 DNA reads TGTGCCAGCTCAGCAGACAGGTTGGATACGCAGTATTTT. The chain links TRBV18 to TRBJ2-3; D is possibly TRBD1 (6 bases). V gave up 5 bases and J gave up 6 bases, with 12 bases separating them. The CDR3 contains 13 residues. From germline, CDR1 is KGHSH and CDR2 LQKENI.

A word on this clonotype: A much larger clone lies a single base off, so this may be a read error. This chain links TRBV20-1 with TRBJ1-2; no clear D. Per the germline V gene, CDR1 is DFQATT and CDR2 is SNEGSKA (reference sequence). This CDR3 has 12 amino acids. CDR3 loop: CSASPPNHGYTF. The CDR3 DNA is TGCAGTGCTAGTCCCCCTAACCATGGCTACACCTTC.